This T cell receptor beta chain was found in a study of a mutant IDH1 vaccine in newly diagnosed glioma. As for the study in general: Onset of vaccination occurred 4-6 weeks following radiotherapy alone, or with temozolomide cycles.

With V trimmed by 7 bases and J by 4 bases, 9 bases remained unmatched. The CDR3 extends over 16 amino acids. Germline values: CDR1 SNHLY, CDR2 FYNNEI. The sample's time point: week 11, during vaccination. Vaccination comprised doses that each held 300 ug of mutant IDH1 20-mer peptide, plus topical imiquimod. New astrocytomas of WHO grade 3 or 4 that were IDH1-mutant and ATRX-lost were found in the donors. Study-wide points: Changes to the top peripheral T cell clonotypes appeared unrelated to pseudoprogression. Patients mounted vaccine-induced immune responses in roughly 93% of cases.

TCRdb's table, derived via immunoSEQ multiplex PCR, lists solely in-frame clones and lacks some. The sample holds some 30,000 clones, nearly 90% seen once. About this clone itself: The target antigen is unknown.

The receptor was isolated from a man younger than 30 with glioma. The sample consisted of PBMCs, taken from a glioma patient whose treatment included an IDH1 peptide vaccine. This chain connects TRBV2 to TRBJ2-3; 12 bases are shared with TRBD1. In nucleotides, the CDR3 is TGTGCCAGCAACCGACCGGGACAGGGGGCTGCAGATACGCAGTATTTT. As protein: CASNRPGQGAADTQYF.